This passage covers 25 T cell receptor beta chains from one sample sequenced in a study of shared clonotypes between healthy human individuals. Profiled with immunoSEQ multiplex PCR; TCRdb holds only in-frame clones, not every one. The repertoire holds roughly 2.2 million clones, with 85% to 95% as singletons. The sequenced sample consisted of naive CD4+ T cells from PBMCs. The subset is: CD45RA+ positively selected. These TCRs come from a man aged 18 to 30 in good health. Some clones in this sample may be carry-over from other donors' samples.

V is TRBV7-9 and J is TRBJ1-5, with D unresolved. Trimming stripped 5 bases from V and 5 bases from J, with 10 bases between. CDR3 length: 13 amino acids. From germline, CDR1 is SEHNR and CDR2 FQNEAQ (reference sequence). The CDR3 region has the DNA TGTGCCAGCAGCCAGCAGGTTCATCAGCCCCAGCATTTT. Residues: CASSQQVHQPQHF.

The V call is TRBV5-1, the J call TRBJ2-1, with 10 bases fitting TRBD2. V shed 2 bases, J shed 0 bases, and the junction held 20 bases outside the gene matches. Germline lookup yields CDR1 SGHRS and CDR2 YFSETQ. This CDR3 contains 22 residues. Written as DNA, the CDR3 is TGCGCCAGCAGCTTTTCCCCCATAAACAGGGGTCCTAGCGGGAGCTCCTACAATGAGCAGTTCTTC. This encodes CASSFSPINRGPSGSSYNEQFF.

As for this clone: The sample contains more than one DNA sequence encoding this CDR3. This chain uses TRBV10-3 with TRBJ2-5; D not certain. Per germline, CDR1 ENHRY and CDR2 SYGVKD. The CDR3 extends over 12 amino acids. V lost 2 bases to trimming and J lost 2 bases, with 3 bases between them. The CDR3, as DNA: TGTGCCATCAGTGAGGCACAAGAGACCCAGTACTTC. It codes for CAISEAQETQYF.

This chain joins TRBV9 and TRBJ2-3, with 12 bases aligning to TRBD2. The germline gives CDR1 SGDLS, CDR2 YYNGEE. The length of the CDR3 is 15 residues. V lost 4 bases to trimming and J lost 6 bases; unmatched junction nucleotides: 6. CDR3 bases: TGTGCCAGCAGCCCGACTAGCGGGAGTGGGGATACGCAGTATTTT. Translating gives CASSPTSGSGDTQYF.

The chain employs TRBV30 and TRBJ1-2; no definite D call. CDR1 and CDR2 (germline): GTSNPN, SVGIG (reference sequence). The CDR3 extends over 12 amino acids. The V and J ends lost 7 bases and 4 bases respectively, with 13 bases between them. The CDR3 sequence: CASERRGYGYTF. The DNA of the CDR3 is TGTGCCTCTGAGAGGCGAGGCTATGGCTACACCTTC.

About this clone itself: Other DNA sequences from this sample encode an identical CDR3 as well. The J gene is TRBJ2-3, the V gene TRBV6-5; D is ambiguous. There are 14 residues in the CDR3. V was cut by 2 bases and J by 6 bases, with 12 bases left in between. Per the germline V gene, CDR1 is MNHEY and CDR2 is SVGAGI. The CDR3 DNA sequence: TGTGCCAGCAGTTACCGGGCCCGAGCGGATACGCAGTATTTT. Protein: CASSYRARADTQYF.

CDR3 sequence reads: CASSQETVSFYGYTF. CDR3 DNA sequence: TGCGCCAGCAGCCAAGAAACAGTTTCCTTCTATGGCTACACCTTC. This chain connects TRBV4-1 to TRBJ1-2; D unclear. The CDR3 extends over 15 amino acids. V lost 0 bases and J 4 bases, leaving 12 bases between the germline ends. Looked up from germline, CDR1 is MGHRA and CDR2 is YSYEKL.

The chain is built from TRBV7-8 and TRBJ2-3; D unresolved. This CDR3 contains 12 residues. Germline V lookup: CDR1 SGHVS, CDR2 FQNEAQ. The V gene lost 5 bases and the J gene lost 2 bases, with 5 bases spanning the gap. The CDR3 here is CASSTTTDTQYF. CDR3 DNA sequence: TGTGCCAGCAGCACCACCACAGATACGCAGTATTTT.

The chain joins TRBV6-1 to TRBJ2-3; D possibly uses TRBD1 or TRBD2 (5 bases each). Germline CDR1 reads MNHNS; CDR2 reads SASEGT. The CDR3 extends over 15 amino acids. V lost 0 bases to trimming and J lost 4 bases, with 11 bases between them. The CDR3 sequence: CASSEAIRGSDTQYF. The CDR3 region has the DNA TGTGCCAGCAGTGAAGCAATCCGGGGCTCAGATACGCAGTATTTT.

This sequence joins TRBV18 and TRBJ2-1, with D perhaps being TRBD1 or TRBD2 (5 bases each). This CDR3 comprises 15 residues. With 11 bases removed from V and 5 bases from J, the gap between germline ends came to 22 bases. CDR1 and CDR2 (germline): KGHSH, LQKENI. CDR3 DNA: TGTGCCGGCGGGTTCGGGGCTTTCGAGGACAATGAGCAGTTCTTC. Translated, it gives CAGGFGAFEDNEQFF.

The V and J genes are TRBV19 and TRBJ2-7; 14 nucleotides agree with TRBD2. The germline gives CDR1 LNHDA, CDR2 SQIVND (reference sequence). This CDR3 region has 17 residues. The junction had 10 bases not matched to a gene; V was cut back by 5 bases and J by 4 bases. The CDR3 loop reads CASSLGTSGSIGYEQYF. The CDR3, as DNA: TGTGCCAGTAGTCTCGGGACTAGCGGGAGTATCGGATACGAGCAGTACTTC.

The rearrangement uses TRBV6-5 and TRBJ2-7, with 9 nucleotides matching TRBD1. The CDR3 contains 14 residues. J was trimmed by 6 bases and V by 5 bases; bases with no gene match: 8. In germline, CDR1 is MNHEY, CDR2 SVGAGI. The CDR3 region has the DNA TGTGCCAGCAGTAGGTCCGGGACAGGGAGCGAGCAGTACTTC. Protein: CASSRSGTGSEQYF.

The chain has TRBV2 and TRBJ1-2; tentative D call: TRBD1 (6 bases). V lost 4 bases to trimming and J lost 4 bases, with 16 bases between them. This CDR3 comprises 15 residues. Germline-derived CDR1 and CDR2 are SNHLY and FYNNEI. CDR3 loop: CASSGTGRSSYGYTF. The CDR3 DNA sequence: TGTGCCAGCAGTGGAACAGGGAGGTCCTCCTATGGCTACACCTTC.

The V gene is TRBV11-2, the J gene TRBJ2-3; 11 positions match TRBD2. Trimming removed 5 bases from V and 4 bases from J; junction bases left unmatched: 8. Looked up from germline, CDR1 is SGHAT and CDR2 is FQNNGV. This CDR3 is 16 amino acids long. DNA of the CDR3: TGTGCCAGCAGCATCATAGCGGGGGGGCTCGCAGATACGCAGTATTTT. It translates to CASSIIAGGLADTQYF.

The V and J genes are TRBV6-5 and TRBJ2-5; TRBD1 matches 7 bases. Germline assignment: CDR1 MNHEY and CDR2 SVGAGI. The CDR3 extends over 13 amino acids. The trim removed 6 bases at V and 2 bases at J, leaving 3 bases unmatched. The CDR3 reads CASRRQGQETQYF. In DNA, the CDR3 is TGTGCCAGCAGGAGACAGGGACAAGAGACCCAGTACTTC.

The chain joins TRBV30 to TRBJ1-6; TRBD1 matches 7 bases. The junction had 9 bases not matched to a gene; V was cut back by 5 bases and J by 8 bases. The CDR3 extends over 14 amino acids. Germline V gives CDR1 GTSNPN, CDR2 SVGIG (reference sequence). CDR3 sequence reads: CAWGRTGEYSPLHF. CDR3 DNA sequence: TGTGCCTGGGGTCGAACAGGGGAATATTCACCCCTCCACTTT.

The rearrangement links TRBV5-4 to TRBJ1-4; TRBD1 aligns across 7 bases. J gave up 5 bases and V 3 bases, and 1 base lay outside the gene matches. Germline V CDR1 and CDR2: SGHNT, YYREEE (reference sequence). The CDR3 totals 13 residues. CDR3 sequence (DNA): TGTGCCAGCAGCTCGGACAGGAATGAAAAACTGTTTTTT. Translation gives CASSSDRNEKLFF.

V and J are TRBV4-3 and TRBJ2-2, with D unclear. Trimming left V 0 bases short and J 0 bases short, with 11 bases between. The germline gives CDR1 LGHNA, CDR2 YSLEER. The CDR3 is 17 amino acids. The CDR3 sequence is CASSQDLRWANTGELFF. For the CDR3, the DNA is TGCGCCAGCAGCCAAGATCTTCGGTGGGCGAACACCGGGGAGCTGTTTTTT.

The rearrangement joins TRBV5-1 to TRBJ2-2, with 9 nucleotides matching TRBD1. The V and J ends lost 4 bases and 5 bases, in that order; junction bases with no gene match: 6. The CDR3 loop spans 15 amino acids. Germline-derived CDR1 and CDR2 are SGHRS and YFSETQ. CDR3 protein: CASSPPGQGTGELFF. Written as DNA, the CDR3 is TGCGCCAGCAGCCCCCCGGGACAGGGTACCGGGGAGCTGTTTTTT.

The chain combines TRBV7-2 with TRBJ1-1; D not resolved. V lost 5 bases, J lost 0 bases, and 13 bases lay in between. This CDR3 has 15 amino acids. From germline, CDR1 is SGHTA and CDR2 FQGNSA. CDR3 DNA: TGTGCCAGCAGCCGAGGAACCAGGATGAACACTGAAGCTTTCTTT. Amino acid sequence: CASSRGTRMNTEAFF.

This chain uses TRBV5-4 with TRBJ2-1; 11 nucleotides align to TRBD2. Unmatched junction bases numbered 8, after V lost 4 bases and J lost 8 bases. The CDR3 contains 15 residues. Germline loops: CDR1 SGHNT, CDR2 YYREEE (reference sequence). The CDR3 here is CASSLDSGRAHEQFF. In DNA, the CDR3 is TGTGCCAGCAGCCTGGATAGCGGGAGGGCCCATGAGCAGTTCTTC.

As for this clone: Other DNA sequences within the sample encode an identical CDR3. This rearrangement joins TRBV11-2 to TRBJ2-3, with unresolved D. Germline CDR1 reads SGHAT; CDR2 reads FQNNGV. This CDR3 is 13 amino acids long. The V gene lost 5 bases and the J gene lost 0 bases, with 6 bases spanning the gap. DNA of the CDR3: TGTGCCAGCAGCCCCGGAAGCACAGATACGCAGTATTTT. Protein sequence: CASSPGSTDTQYF.

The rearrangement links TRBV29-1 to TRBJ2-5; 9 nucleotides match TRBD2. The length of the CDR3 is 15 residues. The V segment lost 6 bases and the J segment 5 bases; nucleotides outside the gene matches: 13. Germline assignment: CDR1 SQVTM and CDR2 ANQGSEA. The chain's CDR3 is CSVPGAGGGLETQYF. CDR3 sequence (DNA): TGCAGCGTCCCCGGGGCGGGAGGGGGCCTGGAGACCCAGTACTTC.

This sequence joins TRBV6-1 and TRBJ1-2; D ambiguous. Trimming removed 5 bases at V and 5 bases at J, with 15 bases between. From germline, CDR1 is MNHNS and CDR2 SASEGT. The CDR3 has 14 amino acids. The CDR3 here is CASSYANGEYGYTF. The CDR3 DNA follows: TGTGCCAGCAGTTATGCGAATGGCGAATATGGCTACACCTTC.

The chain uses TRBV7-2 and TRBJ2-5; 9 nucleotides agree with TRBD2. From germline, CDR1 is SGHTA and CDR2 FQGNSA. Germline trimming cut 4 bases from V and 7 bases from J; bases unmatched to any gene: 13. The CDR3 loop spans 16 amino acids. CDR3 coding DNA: TGTGCCAGCAGCTCACAATCCCTAGCGGGAATTGGGACCCAGTACTTC. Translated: CASSSQSLAGIGTQYF.